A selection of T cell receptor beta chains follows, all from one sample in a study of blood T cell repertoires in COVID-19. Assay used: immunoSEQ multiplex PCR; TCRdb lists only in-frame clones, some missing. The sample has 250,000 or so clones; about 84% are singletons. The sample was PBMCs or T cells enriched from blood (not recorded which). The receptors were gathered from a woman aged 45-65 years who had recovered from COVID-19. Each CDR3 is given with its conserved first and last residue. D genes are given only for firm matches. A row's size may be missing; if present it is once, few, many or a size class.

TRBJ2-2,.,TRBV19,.,CASMSYQNTGELFF,TGTGCCAGTATGAGTTATCAGAACACCGGGGAGCTGTTTTTT
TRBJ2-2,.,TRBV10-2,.,CASSESYDYTGELFF,TGCGCCAGCAGTGAGTCGTACGACTACACCGGGGAGCTGTTTTTT
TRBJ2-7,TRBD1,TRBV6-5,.,CASRPGQGFYEQYF,TGTGCCAGCAGGCCGGGACAGGGGTTCTACGAGCAGTACTTC
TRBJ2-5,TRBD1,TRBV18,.,CASSPQGAGETQYF,TGTGCCAGCTCACCCCAGGGGGCTGGAGAGACCCAGTACTTC
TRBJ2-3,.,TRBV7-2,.,CASSLAGRGISTDTQYF,TGTGCCAGCAGCTTAGCGGGTCGGGGGATAAGCACAGATACGCAGTATTTT
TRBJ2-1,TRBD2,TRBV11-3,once,CASSLDGLAGYNEQFF,TGTGCCAGCAGCTTAGATGGACTAGCGGGGTACAATGAGCAGTTCTTC
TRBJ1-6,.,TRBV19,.,CASRGGGTSLFGSPLHF,TGTGCCAGTAGGGGTGGGGGGACTTCCCTCTTTGGGTCACCCCTCCACTTT
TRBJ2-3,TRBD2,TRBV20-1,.,CSASFSSGGRTDTQYF,TGCAGTGCTAGTTTCTCTAGCGGGGGGCGCACAGATACGCAGTATTTT
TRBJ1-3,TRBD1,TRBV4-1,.,CASSQADRVFGNTIYF,TGCGCCAGCAGCCAAGCGGACAGGGTTTTCGGAAACACCATATATTTT
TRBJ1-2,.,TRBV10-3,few,CAMNPGAFNYGYTF,TGTGCCATGAACCCAGGGGCTTTTAACTATGGCTACACCTTC
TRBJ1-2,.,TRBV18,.,CASSPEASYGYTF,TGTGCCAGCTCACCAGAAGCCTCATATGGCTACACCTTC
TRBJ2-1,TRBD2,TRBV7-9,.,CASSLILAGGFEQFF,TGTGCCAGCAGCTTAATACTAGCGGGAGGATTTGAGCAGTTCTTC
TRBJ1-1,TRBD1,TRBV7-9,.,CASSLWAGGKNTEAFF,TGTGCCAGCAGCTTATGGGCAGGGGGAAAGAACACTGAAGCTTTCTTT
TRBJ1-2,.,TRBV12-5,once,CASGLVPLDYGYTF,TGTGCTAGTGGTTTGGTACCCTTAGACTATGGCTACACCTTC
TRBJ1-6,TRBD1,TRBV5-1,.,CASSGGQDTPLHF,TGCGCCAGCAGCGGCGGACAGGATACGCCCCTCCACTTT
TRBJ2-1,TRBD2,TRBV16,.,CASSQRETGGAFTLSYNEQFF,TGTGCCAGCAGCCAAAGGGAAACGGGAGGGGCCTTTACATTATCCTACAATGAGCAGTTCTTC
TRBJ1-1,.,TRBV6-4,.,CASSREGDTEAFF,TGTGCCAGCAGTCGTGAGGGAGACACTGAAGCTTTCTTT
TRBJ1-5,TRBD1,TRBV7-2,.,CASSLTGTGGMGNQPQHF,TGTGCCAGCAGCTTAACCGGGACAGGGGGAATGGGCAATCAGCCCCAGCATTTT
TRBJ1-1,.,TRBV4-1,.,CASSQTGRGTEAFF,TGCGCCAGCAGCCAAACAGGTAGGGGGACTGAAGCTTTCTTT
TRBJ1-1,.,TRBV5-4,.,CASSRGGPNTEAFF,TGTGCCAGCAGTAGGGGTGGACCGAACACTGAAGCTTTCTTT
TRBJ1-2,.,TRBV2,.,CASSVGLPYGYTF,TGTGCCAGCAGTGTGGGACTCCCCTATGGCTACACCTTC
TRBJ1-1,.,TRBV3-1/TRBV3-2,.,CASSPVDSQAFF,TGTGCCAGCAGCCCAGTCGACAGCCAAGCTTTCTTT
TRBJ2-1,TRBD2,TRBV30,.,CACRLAGANNEQFF,TGTGCCTGCAGACTAGCGGGGGCCAACAATGAGCAGTTCTTC
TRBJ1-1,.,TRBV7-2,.,CASSPQGPTEAFF,TGTGCCAGCAGCCCGCAGGGGCCCACTGAAGCTTTCTTT
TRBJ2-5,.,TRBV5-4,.,CASSLSGGAWETQYF,TGTGCCAGCAGCTTGTCTGGCGGTGCCTGGGAGACCCAGTACTTC
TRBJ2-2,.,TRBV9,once,CASSDRTFTGELFF,TGTGCCAGCAGCGACAGGACGTTTACCGGGGAGCTGTTTTTT
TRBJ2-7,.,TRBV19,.,CASSPRRNTYEQYF,TGTGCCAGTAGTCCCCGGCGGAATACCTACGAGCAGTACTTC
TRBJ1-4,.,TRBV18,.,CASSPSKGEGEKLFF,TGTGCCAGCTCACCCTCCAAGGGGGAGGGCGAAAAACTGTTTTTT
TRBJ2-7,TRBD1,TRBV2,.,CASRQGARRYEQYF,TGTGCCAGCAGGCAGGGGGCGCGACGGTACGAGCAGTACTTC
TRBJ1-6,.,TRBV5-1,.,CASSSTGSVNSPLHF,TGCGCCAGCAGCTCAACAGGGTCAGTTAATTCACCCCTCCACTTT
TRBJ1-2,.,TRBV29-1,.,CSVVLGGGGYTF,TGCAGCGTTGTTTTGGGGGGAGGAGGCTACACCTTC
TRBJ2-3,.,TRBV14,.,CASSLSSGSTDTQYF,TGTGCCAGCAGCCTTTCCTCAGGGTCCACAGATACGCAGTATTTT
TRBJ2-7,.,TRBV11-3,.,CASSFGGTAYEQYF,TGTGCCAGCAGCTTTGGCGGGACAGCCTACGAGCAGTACTTC
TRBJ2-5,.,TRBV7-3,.,CASSSTARETQYF,TGTGCCAGCAGCTCGACCGCGCGGGAGACCCAGTACTTC
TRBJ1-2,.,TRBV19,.,CASSRDVRVGYGYTF,TGTGCCAGTAGTCGGGATGTTCGGGTGGGCTATGGCTACACCTTC
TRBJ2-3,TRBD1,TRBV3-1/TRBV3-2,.,CASSQGAGTGTQYF,TGTGCCAGCAGCCAAGGGGCAGGGACAGGTACGCAGTATTTT
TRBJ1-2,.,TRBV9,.,CASSVAFGGDYGYTF,TGTGCCAGCAGCGTAGCTTTTGGGGGGGACTATGGCTACACCTTC
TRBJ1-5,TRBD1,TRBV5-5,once,CASSLEQGDQPQHF,TGTGCCAGCAGCTTGGAACAGGGGGATCAGCCCCAGCATTTT
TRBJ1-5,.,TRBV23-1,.,CATILRVIRPNRRASNQPQHF,TGCGCCACGATCTTGAGGGTAATAAGGCCGAATCGACGGGCTAGCAATCAGCCCCAGCATTTT
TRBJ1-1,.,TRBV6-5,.,CASRDGLSSAFF,TGTGCCAGCAGGGATGGACTATCCTCAGCTTTCTTT
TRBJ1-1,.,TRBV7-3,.,CASSLKGGTEAFF,TGTGCCAGCAGCCTTAAGGGAGGGACTGAAGCTTTCTTT
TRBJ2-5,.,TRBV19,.,CASSGGSETQYF,TGTGCCAGTAGTGGGGGGTCGGAGACCCAGTACTTC
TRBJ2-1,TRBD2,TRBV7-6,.,CASSQSGLALYNEQFF,TGTGCCAGCAGCCAATCGGGACTAGCGCTTTACAATGAGCAGTTCTTC
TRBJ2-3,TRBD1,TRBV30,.,CAWGQGSPSTDTQYF,TGTGCCTGGGGACAGGGGTCGCCTAGCACAGATACGCAGTATTTT
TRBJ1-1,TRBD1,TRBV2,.,CASMGQVRNTEAFF,TGTGCCAGCATGGGACAGGTGAGGAACACTGAAGCTTTCTTT
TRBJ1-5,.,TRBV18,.,CASSDYNQPQHF,TGTGCCAGCTCCGACTACAATCAGCCCCAGCATTTT
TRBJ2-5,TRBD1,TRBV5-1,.,CASSSQGQGTETQYF,TGCGCCAGCAGTTCGCAGGGACAGGGCACAGAGACCCAGTACTTC
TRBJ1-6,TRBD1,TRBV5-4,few,CASTIGTGGTSLHF,TGTGCCAGCACCATTGGGACAGGGGGCACATCCCTCCACTTT
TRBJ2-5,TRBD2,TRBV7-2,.,CASRSIAGGETQYF,TGTGCCAGCAGATCGATAGCGGGAGGGGAGACCCAGTACTTC
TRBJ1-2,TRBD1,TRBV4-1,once,CASSQDLRRTGGGYTF,TGCGCCAGCAGCCAAGATCTCCGCAGGACAGGAGGTGGCTACACCTTC
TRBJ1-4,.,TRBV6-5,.,CASRTAEKLFF,TGTGCCAGCCGGACAGCTGAAAAACTGTTTTTT
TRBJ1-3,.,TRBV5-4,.,CASSVEGTGNTIYF,TGTGCCAGCAGTGTGGAGGGTACTGGAAACACCATATATTTT
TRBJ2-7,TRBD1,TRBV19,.,CASSIAAGQGYEQYF,TGTGCCAGTAGTATAGCGGCGGGACAGGGCTACGAGCAGTACTTC